Below are 28 T cell receptor beta chains sequenced from a single sample in a study of blood T cell repertoires in COVID-19. TCRdb's table, derived via immunoSEQ multiplex PCR, lists solely in-frame clones and lacks some. The data hold fewer than 300,000 clones, with approximately 86% observed a single time. Sequenced material: peripheral blood. These receptors came from a woman younger than 30 with acute or convalescent COVID-19.

This chain connects TRBV23-1 to TRBJ2-7; 13 nucleotides agree with TRBD2. TRBV23-1 is given ORF status, its function remaining uncertain. J lost 3 bases, V lost 9 bases, and 17 bases had no gene match. CDR3 length equals 18 residues. The CDR3 spells CARGSGLAGVRGIYEQYF. As DNA, the CDR3 is TGCGCCAGAGGTTCCGGACTAGCGGGAGTAAGGGGCATCTACGAGCAGTACTTC.

V gene TRBV7-9 combines with J gene TRBJ1-2, with a tentative D call TRBD1 (6 bases). This CDR3 comprises 13 residues. V dropped 5 bases and J dropped 8 bases, with 15 bases sitting between them. Germline V gene sequence: CDR1 SEHNR, CDR2 FQNEAQ (reference sequence). The CDR3 sequence: CASSPDRSGGYTF. As DNA, the CDR3 is TGTGCCAGCAGCCCAGACAGGTCTGGCGGCTACACCTTC.

The chain has TRBV30 and TRBJ2-7; a weak D match, TRBD1 (7 bases). Germline assignment: CDR1 GTSNPN and CDR2 SVGIG (reference sequence). The V end lost 6 bases, the J end lost 3 bases, and 15 bases lay between the germline ends. The CDR3 length is 13 residues. The CDR3 loop reads CACRGDRVYEQYF. The CDR3, as DNA: TGTGCCTGCAGGGGGGACAGAGTCTACGAGCAGTACTTC.

This clone was observed once. The V and J genes are TRBV27 and TRBJ1-6, with TRBD1 as a possible D gene (6 bases). The CDR3 spans 15 residues. Trimming left V 6 bases short and J 6 bases short, with 15 bases between. CDR1 is MNHEY and CDR2 is SMNVEV in the germline V gene (reference sequence). DNA for the CDR3: TGTGCCAGCAGCGCTACAGGGAACCCTAATTCACCCCTCCACTTT. It encodes CASSATGNPNSPLHF.

The V gene is TRBV30, the J gene TRBJ1-2, with a tentative D call TRBD1 (6 bases). V was trimmed by 4 bases and J by 5 bases, leaving 14 bases between them. Germline V CDR1 and CDR2: GTSNPN, SVGIG (reference sequence). The CDR3 has 13 amino acids. CDR3 sequence: CAWIGGPEYGYTF. For the CDR3, the DNA is TGTGCCTGGATTGGGGGCCCCGAGTATGGCTACACCTTC.

V is TRBV7-2 and J is TRBJ2-4, with D possibly TRBD1 on 5 matching bases. Germline CDR1 and CDR2: SGHTA and FQGNSA. Trimming shortened V by 0 bases and J by 12 bases, and 15 bases separated the two germline ends. There are 14 residues in the CDR3. The CDR3 loop reads CASSLAVRGSNQYF. The CDR3 region has the DNA TGTGCCAGCAGCTTAGCTGTAAGGGGTTCTAATCAGTACTTC.

The V gene is TRBV12-3 or TRBV12-4, the J gene TRBJ2-7; TRBD1 aligns across 10 bases. CDR3 length equals 13 residues. The J segment lost 11 bases and the V segment lost 1 base, leaving 5 bases of the junction unmatched. The CDR3 here is CASSLGDRGLEYF. DNA of the CDR3: TGTGCCAGCAGTTTAGGGGACAGGGGTTTAGAGTACTTC.

Only one count was recorded for this clone. The rearrangement links TRBV10-3 to TRBJ1-2; 7 bases agree with TRBD1. J lost 1 base, V lost 2 bases, and 7 bases had no gene match. This CDR3 is 16 amino acids long. Germline CDR1 and CDR2: ENHRY and SYGVKD. The CDR3 region is CAISETRQGRNYGYTF. CDR3 nucleotide sequence: TGTGCCATCAGTGAGACCCGACAGGGACGTAACTATGGCTACACCTTC.

The table lists this clone with a few counts. J is TRBJ1-1 and V is TRBV6-5; TRBD1 agrees at 8 bases. V dropped 0 bases and J dropped 8; count of bases not matched to a gene: 2. From germline, CDR1 is MNHEY and CDR2 SVGAGI. The CDR3 is 13 amino acids. The CDR3 bases are TGTGCCAGCAGTTACTCGGGGGACAGGGAAGCTTTCTTT. Translated, it gives CASSYSGDREAFF.

The count of this clone is one. J is TRBJ1-3 and V is TRBV5-4; no definite D call. The CDR3 extends over 13 amino acids. V was cut by 1 base and J by 6 bases, with 8 bases left in between. CDR1 is SGHNT and CDR2 is YYREEE in the germline V gene (reference sequence). The CDR3 here is CASSLPSLNTIYF. CDR3 sequence (DNA): TGTGCCAGCAGCTTGCCTTCTCTAAACACCATATATTTT.

The rearrangement uses TRBV5-1 and TRBJ1-5; 7 nucleotides agree with TRBD1. V dropped 0 bases and J dropped 6; count of bases not matched to a gene: 6. Germline CDR1 SGHRS, CDR2 YFSETQ. This CDR3 is built from 15 residues. CDR3 protein: CASSLGQGIGQPQHF. In nucleotides, the CDR3 is TGCGCCAGCAGCTTGGGACAGGGAATCGGTCAGCCCCAGCATTTT.

The genes are TRBV10-3 and TRBJ1-1, with 9 bases aligning to TRBD1. The trim removed 6 bases at V and 0 bases at J, leaving 8 bases unmatched. Germline assignment: CDR1 ENHRY and CDR2 SYGVKD. The CDR3 is 16 amino acids. CDR3 residues: CAISGGQGGMNTEAFF. As DNA, the CDR3 is TGTGCCATCAGCGGGGGACAGGGTGGCATGAACACTGAAGCTTTCTTT.

The sample holds one count of this clone. The chain is built from TRBV11-2 and TRBJ2-1; weak D call: TRBD2 (5 bases). CDR1 is SGHAT, CDR2 FQNNGV, per germline. V was pared by 4 bases and J by 3 bases, with 16 bases between. This CDR3 is 16 amino acids long. CDR3 amino acids: CASSYTRLAGYNEQFF. For the CDR3, the DNA is TGTGCCAGCAGCTATACCCGGCTAGCCGGCTACAATGAGCAGTTCTTC.

Notes on this clone: Since a much larger clone is just one base distant, this may be a read error. Other DNA sequences in this sample translate to the same CDR3. This chain joins TRBV2 and TRBJ1-1; the D gene is possibly TRBD1 (6 bases). Germline V lookup: CDR1 SNHLY, CDR2 FYNNEI. The CDR3 loop spans 13 amino acids. Trimming removed 4 bases at V and 0 bases at J, with 6 bases between. The CDR3 bases are TGTGCCAGCAGTGGACAGGTGAACACTGAAGCTTTCTTT. Residues: CASSGQVNTEAFF.

The chain couples TRBV7-2 to TRBJ2-7, with D perhaps TRBD2 (6 bases). Germline loops: CDR1 SGHTA, CDR2 FQGNSA. This CDR3 spans 17 amino acids. V was cut by 2 bases and J by 3 bases, with 20 bases left in between. The DNA of the CDR3 is TGTGCCAGCAGCTTACCCTTGGAGGGGCCTTATGTCTACGAGCAGTACTTC. It specifies CASSLPLEGPYVYEQYF.

The genes are TRBV12-3 or TRBV12-4 and TRBJ2-5; D not certain. This CDR3 comprises 13 residues. V was cut by 3 bases and J by 5 bases, with 10 bases left in between. CDR3 protein: CASSFSPLETQYF. For the CDR3, the DNA is TGTGCCAGCAGTTTTAGCCCGCTGGAGACCCAGTACTTC.

The chain is built from TRBV6-6 and TRBJ1-5, with D perhaps matching TRBD1 (5 bases). Germline loops: CDR1 MNHNY, CDR2 SVGAGI (reference sequence). V lost 5 bases, J lost 0 bases, and 14 bases lay in between. The CDR3 is made up of 16 amino acids. The CDR3 DNA is TGTGCCAGCAGTCCCCACATGACAGATAGCAATCAGCCCCAGCATTTT. Translated, it gives CASSPHMTDSNQPQHF.

The chain uses TRBV18 and TRBJ1-1; 8 nucleotides agree with TRBD1. Germline V gene data show CDR1 as KGHSH and CDR2 as LQKENI. V gave up 0 bases and J gave up 3 bases; unmatched junction bases: 6. The CDR3 length is 16 residues. CDR3 region: CASSPPVNRGDTEAFF. CDR3 in DNA: TGTGCCAGCTCACCACCGGTCAACAGGGGGGACACTGAAGCTTTCTTT.

The gene calls are TRBV7-3 and TRBJ2-3; TRBD1 matches 11 bases. This CDR3 is 15 amino acids long. Germline lookup yields CDR1 SGHTA and CDR2 FQGTGA. The trim removed 3 bases at V and 3 bases at J, leaving 2 bases unmatched. The CDR3 sequence is CASSLGQGVTDTQYF. In DNA form, the CDR3 reads TGTGCCAGCAGCTTGGGACAGGGGGTGACAGATACGCAGTATTTT.

The rearrangement uses TRBV3-1 (or the pseudogene TRBV3-2) and TRBJ2-4; tentatively, D is TRBD2 (5 bases). CDR1 and CDR2 from the germline V gene are LGHDT and YNNKEL (reference sequence). Trimming took off 2 bases at V and 1 base at J, with 15 bases between the two ends. CDR3 length: 17 residues. This CDR3 is CASSQYEGTGAKNIQYF. CDR3 sequence (DNA): TGTGCCAGCAGCCAATACGAGGGAACGGGGGCCAAAAACATTCAGTACTTC.

The rearrangement joins TRBV4-3 to TRBJ2-1; TRBD2 aligns across 9 bases. Trimming took 0 bases from V and 0 from J; bases not matched to a gene: 9. The CDR3 has 19 residues. CDR1 is LGHNA and CDR2 is YSLEER in the germline V gene. CDR3 sequence reads: CASSQDPTRLADSYNEQFF. The CDR3 DNA reads TGCGCCAGCAGCCAAGATCCGACCAGACTAGCGGACTCCTACAATGAGCAGTTCTTC.

The CDR3 sequence is CASSSGQGDTIYF. The CDR3 DNA follows: TGTGCCAGCAGTTCGGGACAGGGAGACACCATATATTTT. The gene calls are TRBV28 and TRBJ1-3, with 9 bases identical to TRBD1. The ends lost 4 bases at V and 8 bases at J; junction bases unmatched: 3. This CDR3 region has 13 residues. From germline, CDR1 is MDHEN and CDR2 SYDVKM.

The chain carries TRBV5-1 and TRBJ2-7, with a possible D match to TRBD1 (6 bases). V was clipped by 0 bases and J by 0 bases, with 10 bases between them. Germline CDR1 SGHRS, CDR2 YFSETQ. This CDR3 comprises 15 residues. For the CDR3, the DNA is TGCGCCAGCAGCTTGGGAGGGGGACCCTCCTACGAGCAGTACTTC. Translation: CASSLGGGPSYEQYF.

J is TRBJ1-2 and V is TRBV5-1; TRBD1 is a possible D gene (6 bases). Between the trimmed V and J ends, which lost 0 bases and 7 bases, there was a span of 7 bases. Germline CDR1 reads SGHRS; CDR2 reads YFSETQ. The CDR3 runs 12 residues. CDR3 residues: CASSLEGGGYTF. The CDR3 DNA reads TGCGCCAGCAGCTTGGAAGGGGGTGGCTACACCTTC.

J is TRBJ2-3 and V is TRBV7-9; D perhaps matches TRBD2 (6 bases). This CDR3 is 14 amino acids long. Germline V gives CDR1 SEHNR, CDR2 FQNEAQ (reference sequence). Deletions cut 4 bases from V and 0 bases from J, with 8 bases between. CDR3 nucleotide sequence: TGTGCCAGCAGCTGGGGGACTAGCACAGATACGCAGTATTTT. It codes for CASSWGTSTDTQYF.

The chain uses TRBV5-5 and TRBJ2-7, with TRBD2 identical over 9 bases. The CDR3 contains 16 residues. CDR1 is SGHKS and CDR2 is YYEKEE in the germline V gene (reference sequence). V dropped 4 bases and J dropped 3; count of bases not matched to a gene: 11. The CDR3 is CASSGWLTSGNYEQYF. The DNA for the CDR3 is TGTGCCAGCAGCGGCTGGTTGACTAGCGGCAACTACGAGCAGTACTTC.

The chain links TRBV19 to TRBJ2-7; 8 positions agree with TRBD2. Germline CDR1 reads LNHDA; CDR2 reads SQIVND (reference sequence). With 7 bases clipped from V and 2 bases from J, the junction kept 7 bases outside the gene matches. CDR3 length equals 14 residues. The CDR3 loop is CASTPGGVPYEQYF. The CDR3, as DNA: TGTGCCAGTACCCCCGGGGGGGTCCCCTACGAGCAGTACTTC. The variable domain in full, completed from reference TRBV19 and TRBJ2-7, reads DGGITQSPKYLFRKEGQNVTLSCEQNLNHDAMYWYRQDPGQGLRLIYYSQIVNDFQKGDIAEGYSVSREKKESFPLTVTSAQKNPTAFYLCASTPGGVPYEQYFGPGTRLTVT.

This clone came up a few times. The identical CDR3 is also encoded by other nucleotide sequences in the sample. V usage is TRBV5-4 and J usage is TRBJ2-1; 11 positions match TRBD2. CDR1 is SGHNT and CDR2 is YYREEE in the germline V gene (reference sequence). The V gene end was trimmed by 4 bases and the J gene end by 3 bases; junction bases not matched to a gene: 3. This CDR3 has 15 residues. The CDR3 here is CASSLLAGDYNEQFF. CDR3 coding DNA: TGTGCCAGCAGCCTACTAGCGGGAGACTACAATGAGCAGTTCTTC.